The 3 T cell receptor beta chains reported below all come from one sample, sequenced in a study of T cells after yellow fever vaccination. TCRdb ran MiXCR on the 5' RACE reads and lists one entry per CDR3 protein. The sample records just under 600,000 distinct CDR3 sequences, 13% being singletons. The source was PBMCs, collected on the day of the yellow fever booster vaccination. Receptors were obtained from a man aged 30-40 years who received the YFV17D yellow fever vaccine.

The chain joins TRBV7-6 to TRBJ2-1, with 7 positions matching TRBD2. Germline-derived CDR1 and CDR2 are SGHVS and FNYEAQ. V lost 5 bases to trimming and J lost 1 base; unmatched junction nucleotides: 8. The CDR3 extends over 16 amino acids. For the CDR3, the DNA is TGTGCCAGCAGCCCAAAGCGGGATGGTTCCTACAATGAGCAGTTCTTC. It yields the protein CASSPKRDGSYNEQFF.

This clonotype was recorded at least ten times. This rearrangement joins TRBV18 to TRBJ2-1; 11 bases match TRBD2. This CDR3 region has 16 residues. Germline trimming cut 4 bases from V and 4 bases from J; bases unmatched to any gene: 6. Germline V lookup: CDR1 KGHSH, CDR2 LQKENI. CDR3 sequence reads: CASSQPGLAAYNEQFF. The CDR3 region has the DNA TGTGCCAGCTCACAGCCGGGACTAGCGGCGTACAATGAGCAGTTCTTC. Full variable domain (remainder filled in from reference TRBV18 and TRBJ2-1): NAGVMQNPRHLVRRRGQEARLRCSPMKGHSHVYWYRQLPEEGLKFMVYLQKENIIDESGMPKERFSAEFPKEGPSILRIQQVVRGDSAAYFCASSQPGLAAYNEQFFGPGTRLTVL.

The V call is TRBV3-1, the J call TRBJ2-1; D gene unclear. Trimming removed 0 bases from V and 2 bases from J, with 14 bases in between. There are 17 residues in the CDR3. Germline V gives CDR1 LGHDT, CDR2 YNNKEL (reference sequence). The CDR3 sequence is CASSQDLVARAYNEQFF. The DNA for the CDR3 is TGTGCCAGCAGCCAAGATCTTGTAGCACGAGCCTACAATGAGCAGTTCTTC.